This passage covers 28 T cell receptor beta chains from one sample sequenced in a study of PD-L1 blockade in urothelial cancer. TCRdb keeps only in-frame clones here, not all; method: immunoSEQ multiplex PCR. The data contain about 43,000 clones, more than 75% of them seen just once; the ten biggest clones take up 14%. This specimen was PBMCs, taken around atezolizumab (anti-PD-L1) treatment. All receptors come from a woman aged 60-75 years with urothelial cancer.

The genes are TRBV6-1 and TRBJ1-5, with TRBD1 matching 8 bases. Losses at the gene ends were 6 bases for V and 4 bases for J; bases not matched to a gene: 8. Germline V gene data show CDR1 as MNHNS and CDR2 as SASEGT. This CDR3 comprises 15 residues. The CDR3: CASRGGTGLNQPQHF. For the CDR3, the DNA is TGTGCCAGCAGGGGCGGGACAGGATTAAATCAGCCCCAGCATTTT.

The chain uses TRBV2 and TRBJ2-3; 16 bases align to TRBD2. CDR1 and CDR2 from the germline V gene are SNHLY and FYNNEI. The CDR3 spans 18 residues. Unmatched junction bases numbered 6, after V lost 4 bases and J lost 2 bases. The CDR3 bases are TGTGCCAGCAGTGTTATGGGACTAGCGGGAGGGATCACAGATACGCAGTATTTT. It specifies CASSVMGLAGGITDTQYF.

CDR3: CASSEQGTPYNEQFF. The CDR3 region has the DNA TGTGCCAGCAGTGAACAGGGGACACCCTACAATGAGCAGTTCTTC. J is TRBJ2-1 and V is TRBV6-1, with a possible D match to TRBD1 (6 bases). Deletions cut 2 bases from V and 2 bases from J, with 10 bases between. The CDR3 totals 15 residues. The germline V gene has CDR1 MNHNS and CDR2 SASEGT.

CDR3 DNA: TGTGCCATCAGTGGTGTAGCGGGGGGGGGAAATGAGCAGTTCTTC. Residues: CAISGVAGGGNEQFF. The J gene is TRBJ2-1, the V gene TRBV10-3, with 11 bases fitting TRBD2. Losses at the gene ends were 4 bases for V and 7 bases for J; bases not matched to a gene: 6. From germline, CDR1 is ENHRY and CDR2 SYGVKD. CDR3 size: 15 residues.

The sample holds one count of this clone. The V call is TRBV25-1, the J call TRBJ1-1; 9 positions agree with TRBD1. The V gene end was trimmed by 4 bases and the J gene end by 4 bases; junction bases not matched to a gene: 4. Germline V gene lookup returns CDR1 MGHDK and CDR2 SYGVNS. The CDR3 runs 14 residues. In DNA, the CDR3 is TGTGCCAGCAGTGTTACAGGGGGCTTCACTGAAGCTTTCTTT. It codes for CASSVTGGFTEAFF.

CDR3 coding DNA: TGTGCCAGTGACGCAGGGCCCCCATACAATGAGCAGTTCTTC. Its protein product is CASDAGPPYNEQFF. The chain carries TRBV19 and TRBJ2-1; tentatively, D is TRBD1 (5 bases). CDR1 LNHDA and CDR2 SQIVND come from the germline V gene (reference sequence). The CDR3 extends over 14 amino acids. The germline V and J ends were trimmed by 8 bases and 4 bases, with 15 bases remaining between them.

The chain couples TRBV10-3 to TRBJ1-6, with D possibly matching TRBD1 (5 bases). The V end was cut by 4 bases, the J end by 7 bases, with 11 bases between. CDR1 is ENHRY and CDR2 is SYGVKD in the germline V gene. The CDR3 is 14 amino acids. In DNA, the CDR3 is TGTGCCATCAGTGGGCAGGGTGAGAATTCACCCCTCCACTTT. It is translated as CAISGQGENSPLHF.

The chain uses TRBV21-1 and TRBJ2-5; the D call TRBD2 from the table was never checked on the DNA. TRBV21-1 is recorded as a pseudogene. This CDR3 contains 20 residues. The chain's CDR3 is CASSKPRYASGSTAPETQYF. DNA for the CDR3: TGTGCCAGCAGCAAACCCCGCTACGCTAGCGGGAGCACGGCCCCAGAGACCCAGTACTTC.

The V call is TRBV5-1, the J call TRBJ2-7, with TRBD2 identical over 8 bases. The length of the CDR3 is 15 residues. Per the germline V gene, CDR1 is SGHRS and CDR2 is YFSETQ. Trimming at V came to 0 bases and at J to 2 bases, leaving 4 bases not matched to a gene. The CDR3 spells CASSLGSGVPYEQYF. DNA of the CDR3: TGCGCCAGCAGCTTGGGTAGCGGGGTCCCCTACGAGCAGTACTTC. Full variable domain (outside the CDR3, taken from reference TRBV5-1 and TRBJ2-7): KAGVTQTPRYLIKTRGQQVTLSCSPISGHRSVSWYQQTPGQGLQFLFEYFSETQRNKGNFPGRFSGRQFSNSRSEMNVSTLELGDSALYLCASSLGSGVPYEQYFGPGTRLTVT.

The chain employs TRBV6-1 and TRBJ1-2; 9 bases agree with TRBD1. This CDR3 is built from 12 residues. Germline lookup yields CDR1 MNHNS and CDR2 SASEGT. V shed 8 bases and J 3 bases; nucleotides not matched to a gene: 1. The CDR3 sequence: CASRDRDYGYTF. The CDR3 nucleotides are TGTGCCAGCCGGGACAGGGACTATGGCTACACCTTC.

The chain links TRBV6-5 to TRBJ1-5; D is perhaps TRBD1 (5 bases). Germline CDR1 and CDR2: MNHEY and SVGAGI. The CDR3 length is 15 residues. Trimming removed 3 bases at V and 8 bases at J, with 17 bases between. The CDR3 here is CASSYRAGGTEPQHF. The CDR3 region has the DNA TGTGCCAGCAGTTATAGGGCTGGGGGGACGGAGCCCCAGCATTTT.

The chain recombines TRBV27 with TRBJ2-7; 12 nucleotides line up with TRBD2. Trimming removed 3 bases from V and 5 bases from J; junction bases left unmatched: 5. This CDR3 has 15 amino acids. Per the germline V gene, CDR1 is MNHEY and CDR2 is SMNVEV (reference sequence). CDR3 region: CASSLTSGRSHEQYF. Here the CDR3 DNA reads TGTGCCAGCAGTTTGACTAGCGGGAGATCCCACGAGCAGTACTTC.

The chain uses TRBV19 and TRBJ1-1; 7 bases align to TRBD1. This CDR3 is built from 14 residues. CDR1 LNHDA and CDR2 SQIVND come from the germline V gene (reference sequence). Losses at the gene ends were 6 bases for V and 5 bases for J; bases not matched to a gene: 9. The CDR3 DNA follows: TGTGCCAGTAGAAGAGAACAGGGGCGAACTGAAGCTTTCTTT. Translating it yields CASRREQGRTEAFF. Together with reference TRBV19 and TRBJ1-1, the CDR3 gives the full variable domain: DGGITQSPKYLFRKEGQNVTLSCEQNLNHDAMYWYRQDPGQGLRLIYYSQIVNDFQKGDIAEGYSVSREKKESFPLTVTSAQKNPTAFYLCASRREQGRTEAFFGQGTRLTVV.

CDR3 loop: CASRRQSGGFTDTQYF. Written as DNA, the CDR3 is TGTGCCAGCAGAAGGCAGTCGGGGGGCTTCACAGATACGCAGTATTTT. V gene TRBV7-2 combines with J gene TRBJ2-3; possible D gene TRBD2, 7 bases. V was shortened by 6 bases and J by 2 bases, with 18 bases between the two germline ends. This CDR3 region has 16 residues. Germline CDR1 reads SGHTA; CDR2 reads FQGNSA.

The chain is built from TRBV5-4 and TRBJ2-1, with a possible D match to TRBD2 (6 bases). V was cut by 4 bases and J by 13 bases, with 18 bases left in between. Germline CDR1 SGHNT, CDR2 YYREEE (reference sequence). There are 13 residues in the CDR3. This CDR3 is CASSPRDSSIQFF. The CDR3, as DNA: TGTGCCAGCAGCCCGCGGGATAGTTCCATTCAGTTCTTC.

V is TRBV2 and J is TRBJ2-5; TRBD2 matches 8 bases. Germline V gene data show CDR1 as SNHLY and CDR2 as FYNNEI. After removal of 4 bases from V and 0 bases from J, the junction contained 7 bases not matched to a gene. This CDR3 has 16 amino acids. CDR3 nucleotide sequence: TGTGCCAGCAGTGGGGGCGGGGGGCGGAACCAAGAGACCCAGTACTTC. It encodes CASSGGGGRNQETQYF.

This clone came up a few times. The genes are TRBV27 and TRBJ2-2; 9 nucleotides align to TRBD2. There are 15 residues in the CDR3. Germline-derived CDR1 and CDR2 are MNHEY and SMNVEV (reference sequence). Trimming removed 6 bases from V and 1 base from J; junction bases left unmatched: 3. This CDR3 is CASSGLARNTGELFF. CDR3 DNA: TGTGCCAGCAGCGGACTAGCGAGGAACACCGGGGAGCTGTTTTTT.

CDR3 amino acids: CASSQDAPPGFADSPLHF. CDR3 coding DNA: TGCGCCAGCAGCCAAGATGCCCCGCCGGGGTTTGCGGATTCACCCCTCCACTTT. V usage is TRBV4-1 and J usage is TRBJ1-6; D is undetermined. The length of the CDR3 is 18 residues. V shed 0 bases and J shed 8 bases, with 20 bases lying between them. The V gene's germline CDR1 is MGHRA and CDR2 YSYEKL.

The chain recombines TRBV19 with TRBJ2-3, with 7 positions matching TRBD1. The germline V gene has CDR1 LNHDA and CDR2 SQIVND (reference sequence). The CDR3 totals 14 residues. Trimming at V came to 3 bases and at J to 4 bases, leaving 4 bases not matched to a gene. The CDR3 region is CASSITGVPDTQYF. The CDR3 coding sequence is TGTGCCAGTAGTATTACAGGGGTTCCAGATACGCAGTATTTT.

The J gene is TRBJ2-2, the V gene TRBV4-1, with D perhaps matching TRBD2 (6 bases). V was trimmed by 1 base and J by 5 bases, leaving 17 bases between them. CDR1 MGHRA and CDR2 YSYEKL come from the germline V gene. The CDR3 runs to 17 residues. CDR3: CASSQGEEAAGTGELFF. The CDR3 nucleotides are TGCGCCAGCAGCCAAGGGGAGGAGGCCGCAGGGACCGGGGAGCTGTTTTTT.

The chain employs TRBV5-1 and TRBJ1-5; 8 bases line up with TRBD1. This CDR3 spans 15 amino acids. Germline-derived CDR1 and CDR2 are SGHRS and YFSETQ. V shed 3 bases and J 5 bases; nucleotides not matched to a gene: 7. The CDR3 DNA follows: TGCGCCAGCAGCTGGACAGGGTTAGAGCATCAGCCCCAGCATTTT. It is translated as CASSWTGLEHQPQHF.

This clone was counted once. In DNA form, the CDR3 reads TGTGCCAGCAGCAAGACTAGCGGGGCGCCCCATTCCTACAATGAGCAGTTCTTC. It encodes CASSKTSGAPHSYNEQFF. This chain connects TRBV7-8 to TRBJ2-1, with 11 bases lining up with TRBD2. J lost 1 base, V lost 5 bases, and 10 bases had no gene match. This CDR3 region has 18 residues. Looked up from germline, CDR1 is SGHVS and CDR2 is FQNEAQ.

The chain has TRBV7-9 and TRBJ1-2; no firm D call. The CDR3 covers 14 residues. CDR1 is SEHNR, CDR2 FQNEAQ, per germline (reference sequence). Trimming took 4 bases from V and 6 from J, leaving 15 bases between them. The CDR3 protein is CASSSRVFEDGYTF. The CDR3 DNA reads as TGTGCCAGCAGCTCTCGGGTCTTCGAAGATGGCTACACCTTC.

The chain employs TRBV19 and TRBJ1-1; perhaps TRBD1 as D (6 bases). Trimming removed 6 bases at V and 1 base at J, with 12 bases between. CDR1 is LNHDA and CDR2 is SQIVND in the germline V gene (reference sequence). This CDR3 contains 14 residues. In DNA form, the CDR3 reads TGTGCCAGTAGAAACAGGGCTTCGAACACTGAAGCTTTCTTT. It yields the protein CASRNRASNTEAFF.

The chain recombines TRBV18 with TRBJ1-1; TRBD1 matches at 8 bases. The germline V gene encodes CDR1 KGHSH and CDR2 LQKENI. J lost 3 bases, V lost 0 bases, and 0 bases had no gene match. The CDR3 spans 14 residues. In nucleotides, the CDR3 is TGTGCCAGCTCACCACCGACAGGGGACACTGAAGCTTTCTTT. Protein product: CASSPPTGDTEAFF.

The rearrangement joins TRBV18 to TRBJ2-5; D remains unclear. Looked up from germline, CDR1 is KGHSH and CDR2 is LQKENI. The CDR3 is 11 amino acids. The V and J ends lost 3 bases and 5 bases respectively, with 4 bases between them. CDR3 protein: CASSPRETQYF. CDR3 DNA sequence: TGTGCCAGCTCACCCCGGGAGACCCAGTACTTC. The variable domain in full, with the rest retrieved from reference TRBV18 and TRBJ2-5, is NAGVMQNPRHLVRRRGQEARLRCSPMKGHSHVYWYRQLPEEGLKFMVYLQKENIIDESGMPKERFSAEFPKEGPSILRIQQVVRGDSAAYFCASSPRETQYFGPGTRLLVL.

The rearrangement links TRBV5-1 to TRBJ1-4, with 8 bases aligning to TRBD1. The CDR3 spans 14 residues. The V and J ends lost 3 bases and 7 bases, in that order; junction bases with no gene match: 5. In germline, CDR1 is SGHRS, CDR2 YFSETQ. CDR3 loop: CASSYHRGGEKLFF. The CDR3 nucleotides are TGCGCCAGCAGCTACCACAGGGGGGGTGAAAAACTGTTTTTT. The full variable domain, its missing parts supplied by reference TRBV5-1 and TRBJ1-4, is KAGVTQTPRYLIKTRGQQVTLSCSPISGHRSVSWYQQTPGQGLQFLFEYFSETQRNKGNFPGRFSGRQFSNSRSEMNVSTLELGDSALYLCASSYHRGGEKLFFGSGTQLSVL.

The chain carries TRBV5-1 and TRBJ1-4; 9 bases align to TRBD1. Germline lookup yields CDR1 SGHRS and CDR2 YFSETQ. The junction had 2 bases not matched to a gene; V was cut back by 4 bases and J by 1 base. The CDR3 totals 15 residues. The CDR3 protein is CASSGDRVTNEKLFF. CDR3 nucleotides: TGCGCCAGCAGCGGGGACAGGGTAACTAATGAAAAACTGTTTTTT.